The 16 T cell receptor beta chains listed next were all sequenced from one sample in a study of neoadjuvant anti-PD-1 for oral cavity cancer. Generated by immunoSEQ multiplex PCR, the TCRdb table keeps only in-frame clones and is missing some. The sample yields about 13,000 clones, roughly 70% seen once. The time point was: after neoadjuvant nivolumab, at surgical resection. Sequencing used PBMCs, obtained after nivolumab (anti-PD-1) treatment. The source is a person aged 35-80 years with oral cavity squamous cell carcinoma.

This clone was counted only a few times. The J gene is TRBJ2-1, the V gene TRBV11-2; TRBD2 aligns across 11 bases. With 5 bases clipped from V and 7 bases from J, the junction kept 13 bases outside the gene matches. In germline, CDR1 is SGHAT, CDR2 FQNNGV. The CDR3 runs 17 residues. The DNA for the CDR3 is TGTGCCAGCAGCCCCCTAACCCTTAGCGGGAGGGGTAATGAGCAGTTCTTC. It codes for CASSPLTLSGRGNEQFF.

The V call is TRBV19, the J call TRBJ1-1, with TRBD1 as a possible D gene (6 bases). Per germline, CDR1 LNHDA and CDR2 SQIVND (reference sequence). The CDR3 is made up of 13 amino acids. Trimming took 5 bases from V and 4 from J, leaving 11 bases between them. This CDR3 reads CASSEGGGTEAFF. CDR3 nucleotides: TGTGCCAGTAGTGAGGGGGGAGGCACTGAAGCTTTCTTT.

The genes are TRBV5-1 and TRBJ1-1; no reliable D call. CDR3 length: 16 amino acids. Per germline, CDR1 SGHRS and CDR2 YFSETQ. Deletions cut 0 bases from V and 1 base from J, with 13 bases between. The CDR3 DNA reads as TGCGCCAGCAGCTTGGCGGCCGTTGCCACGAACACTGAAGCTTTCTTT. Residues: CASSLAAVATNTEAFF.

This chain links TRBV2 with TRBJ2-5; unclear D gene. Trimming shortened V by 7 bases and J by 7 bases, and 7 bases separated the two germline ends. The CDR3 is made up of 10 amino acids. The germline CDR1 and CDR2 sequences are SNHLY and FYNNEI. In DNA form, the CDR3 reads TGTGCCAGCACCTCGGGGACCCAGTACTTC. Translating gives CASTSGTQYF.

The chain carries TRBV2 and TRBJ2-3; TRBD2 might be the D (7 bases). The germline V gene has CDR1 SNHLY and CDR2 FYNNEI. The ends were cut back, 2 bases at V and 1 base at J, with 10 bases in the middle. The CDR3 runs to 15 residues. This CDR3 is CASSEWEGGTDTQYF. The DNA of the CDR3 is TGTGCCAGCAGTGAATGGGAGGGGGGCACAGATACGCAGTATTTT.

This chain uses TRBV6-1 with TRBJ1-4; no firm D call. Germline CDR1 is MNHNS and CDR2 is SASEGT. Trimming took off 3 bases at V and 4 bases at J, with 12 bases between the two ends. The CDR3 is made up of 15 amino acids. The CDR3 DNA follows: TGTGCCAGCAGTGAGGGCAGCAGGATTAATGAAAAACTGTTTTTT. Translating it yields CASSEGSRINEKLFF.

The chain uses TRBV7-9 and TRBJ1-1, with D unresolved. Germline CDR1 is SEHNR and CDR2 is FQNEAQ (reference sequence). With 2 bases removed from V and 5 bases from J, the gap between germline ends came to 0 bases. This CDR3 region has 10 residues. CDR3: CASSLTEAFF. The CDR3 bases are TGTGCCAGCAGCTTAACTGAAGCTTTCTTT. The variable domain in full, with the rest retrieved from reference TRBV7-9 and TRBJ1-1, is DTGVSQNPRHKITKRGQNVTFRCDPISEHNRLYWYRQTLGQGPEFLTYFQNEAQLEKSRLLSDRFSAERPKGSFSTLEIQRTEQGDSAMYLCASSLTEAFFGQGTRLTVV.

Only one count was recorded for this clone. The CDR3 protein is CASSARTASSYEQYF. The CDR3 DNA sequence: TGTGCCAGCAGTGCACGGACAGCGAGCTCCTACGAGCAGTACTTC. This rearrangement joins TRBV6-1 to TRBJ2-7; tentatively, D is TRBD1 (6 bases). This CDR3 comprises 15 residues. The germline gives CDR1 MNHNS, CDR2 SASEGT. Trimming left V 4 bases short and J 0 bases short, with 13 bases between.

The genes are TRBV5-6 and TRBJ1-2; no clear D gene. Per the germline V gene, CDR1 is SGHDT and CDR2 is YYEEEE. Deletions cut 1 base from V and 4 bases from J, with 14 bases between. The CDR3 has 15 amino acids. The CDR3 nucleotides are TGTGCCAGCAGCTTGTTGACCCGGGAGAGCTATGGCTACACCTTC. It translates to CASSLLTRESYGYTF. The whole variable domain, remainder taken from reference TRBV5-6 and TRBJ1-2, is DAGVTQSPTHLIKTRGQQVTLRCSPKSGHDTVSWYQQALGQGPQFIFQYYEEEERQRGNFPDRFSGHQFPNYSSELNVNALLLGDSALYLCASSLLTRESYGYTFGSGTRLTVV.

The chain links TRBV6-1 to TRBJ2-3; TRBD1 matches 8 bases. The CDR3 consists of 15 residues. Germline CDR1 is MNHNS and CDR2 is SASEGT. After removal of 9 bases from V and 0 bases from J, the junction contained 8 bases not matched to a gene. For the CDR3, the DNA is TGTGCCAGTCGTATAGGACAGGGAAGCACAGATACGCAGTATTTT. Its protein is CASRIGQGSTDTQYF.

The CDR3 is CASSITTGETQYF. The CDR3 DNA is TGTGCCAGTAGTATAACGACAGGAGAGACCCAGTACTTC. V is TRBV19 and J is TRBJ2-5, with a possible D match to TRBD1 (6 bases). The germline gives CDR1 LNHDA, CDR2 SQIVND (reference sequence). The CDR3 contains 13 residues. The V gene lost 2 bases and the J gene lost 4 bases, with 8 bases spanning the gap.

This chain connects TRBV4-1 to TRBJ2-7; 10 nucleotides align to TRBD2. The ends lost 3 bases at V and 4 bases at J; junction bases unmatched: 9. The CDR3 has 16 amino acids. Germline V lookup: CDR1 MGHRA, CDR2 YSYEKL. The CDR3 DNA sequence: TGCGCCAGCAGCCACGATGGGCTAGCGGGGGTTTACGAGCAGTACTTC. The encoded protein is CASSHDGLAGVYEQYF.

This chain joins TRBV9 and TRBJ1-3; 7 bases line up with TRBD1. Germline V lookup: CDR1 SGDLS, CDR2 YYNGEE. The CDR3 loop spans 17 amino acids. V trimming: 4 bases; J trimming: 4 bases; junction bases outside the gene matches: 14. The CDR3, as DNA: TGTGCCAGCAGCCTGATGGGAGACAGGGCGACGGGAAACACCATATATTTT. This gives the protein CASSLMGDRATGNTIYF.

V and J are TRBV2 and TRBJ1-1, with no clear D. Germline loops: CDR1 SNHLY, CDR2 FYNNEI. This CDR3 is 13 amino acids long. V was clipped by 11 bases and J by 4 bases, with 17 bases between them. DNA of the CDR3: TGTGCCTCTCGAGTCGGACGATCCACTGAAGCTTTCTTT. It is translated as CASRVGRSTEAFF.

The gene calls are TRBV5-5 and TRBJ1-5; D is possibly TRBD1 (5 bases). There are 15 residues in the CDR3. Germline assignment: CDR1 SGHKS and CDR2 YYEKEE (reference sequence). Trimming left V 3 bases short and J 2 bases short, with 12 bases between. The CDR3 DNA follows: TGTGCCAGCAGCTGGGACGGGACGGGCAATCAGCCCCAGCATTTT. It yields the protein CASSWDGTGNQPQHF. Variable domain in full (rest from reference TRBV5-5 and TRBJ1-5): DAGVTQSPTHLIKTRGQQVTLRCSPISGHKSVSWYQQVLGQGPQFIFQYYEKEERGRGNFPDRFSARQFPNYSSELNVNALLLGDSALYLCASSWDGTGNQPQHFGDGTRLSIL.

This clone was detected only a few times. The chain joins TRBV28 to TRBJ2-7; no reliable D call. The CDR3 has 11 amino acids. In germline, CDR1 is MDHEN, CDR2 SYDVKM. The V gene lost 3 bases and the J gene lost 2 bases, with 2 bases spanning the gap. CDR3 protein: CASSFAYEQYF. In DNA, the CDR3 is TGTGCCAGCAGTTTCGCCTACGAGCAGTACTTC.